The sequence of this T cell receptor (beta chain) was determined in a study of PD-1 blockade in classical Hodgkin lymphoma. Clones were read by immunoSEQ multiplex PCR, and TCRdb kept only the in-frame ones, dropping some. Of approximately 21,000 clones listed, 90% were seen once; the top ten hold over 0.35%. This CDR3 spans 14 amino acids. With V trimmed by 6 bases and J by 3 bases, 4 bases remained unmatched. Germline lookup yields CDR1 SEHNR and CDR2 FQNEAQ (reference sequence). Study-level results: Repertoire differences lack defined causes, possibly disease activity or prior therapy. In newly diagnosed patients, baseline TCR diversity was reportedly below that of healthy donors.

For this clone: Its antigen is not identified.

Time point defined: newly diagnosed, previously untreated cHL patient sample. The study purified CD4+ T cells from thawed PBMCs using magnetic negative selection. The receptor's source is a human donor with classical Hodgkin lymphoma. The sequenced sample was CD4+ T cells from blood. The chain has TRBV7-9 and TRBJ2-2; TRBD1 matches 7 bases. The CDR3 DNA is TGTGCCAGCAGTTCCGGGACAGACACCGGGGAGCTGTTTTTT. Residues: CASSSGTDTGELFF.